Sequencing of this T cell receptor beta chain was carried out in a study of blood T cell repertoires in COVID-19. In the study overall: The United States, Italy and Spain supplied acute and convalescent COVID-19 samples. In each case, the material was cDNA or gDNA derived from T cells, B-cell-depleted T cells, or PBMCs.

Original data processing: Reference gene primer amplification yielded estimated nucleated cell counts. The protocol was immunoSEQ multiplex PCR, while the TCRdb copy is restricted to in-frame clones and leaves out a portion. V and J calls and clone size are given by that table; D and trimming were obtained from the DNA. This sample yields 200,000 to 250,000 clones, of which 86% are seen a single time; roughly 5.7% belongs to the top ten. Germline CDR1 reads SGHTA; CDR2 reads FQGTGA. CDR3 length: 14 amino acids. Trimming removed 5 bases from V and 7 bases from J, with 17 bases in between. The clonotype comes from an older man with acute or convalescent COVID-19. The rearrangement links TRBV7-3 to TRBJ1-2; D remains unclear. Sequencing input: peripheral blood. The chain's CDR3 is CASSPKVSGSGYTF. In DNA form, the CDR3 reads TGTGCCAGCAGCCCAAAGGTATCCGGGTCTGGCTACACCTTC.